This TCR beta chain was retrieved from a study of blood T cells in healthy people across ages. CDR1 and CDR2 from the germline V gene are ENHRY and SYGVKD. The length of the CDR3 is 15 residues. The V and J ends lost 3 bases and 5 bases, in that order; junction bases with no gene match: 9. Alongside a J-beta primer mix, a sample-barcoded 5' primer served in a second PCR lasting about 7 to 12 cycles. Via MiXCR, TCRdb re-called the 5' RACE reads, giving one row per CDR3 protein. The sample lists 1.5 million to 2 million distinct CDR3 sequences; 30% to 40% were seen once. At least ten counts were recorded for this clonotype.

Sequencing used blood. This receptor was obtained from a human donor in good health. The chain is built from TRBV10-3 and TRBJ2-7; 8 bases line up with TRBD1. The DNA of the CDR3 is TGTGCCATCAGTGAATCAGGGGGCCGTTTCCACGAGCAGTACTTC. This encodes CAISESGGRFHEQYF.